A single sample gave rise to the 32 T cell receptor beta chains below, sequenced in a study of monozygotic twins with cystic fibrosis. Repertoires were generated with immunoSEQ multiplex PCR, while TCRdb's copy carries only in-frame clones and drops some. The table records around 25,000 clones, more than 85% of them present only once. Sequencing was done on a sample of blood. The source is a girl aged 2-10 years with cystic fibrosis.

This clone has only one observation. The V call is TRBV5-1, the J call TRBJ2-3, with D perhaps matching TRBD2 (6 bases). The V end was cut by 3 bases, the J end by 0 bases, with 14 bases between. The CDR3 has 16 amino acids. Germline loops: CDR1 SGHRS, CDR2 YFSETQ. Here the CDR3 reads CASSSRDSGSTDTQYF. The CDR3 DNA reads TGCGCCAGCAGCTCCCGAGATAGCGGTAGCACAGATACGCAGTATTTT.

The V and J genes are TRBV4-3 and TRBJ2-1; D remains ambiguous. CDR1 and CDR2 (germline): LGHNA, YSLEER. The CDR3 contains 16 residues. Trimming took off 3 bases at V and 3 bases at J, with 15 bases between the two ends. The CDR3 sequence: CASSHQPGWGYNEQFF. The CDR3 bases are TGCGCCAGCAGCCATCAACCCGGGTGGGGCTACAATGAGCAGTTCTTC.

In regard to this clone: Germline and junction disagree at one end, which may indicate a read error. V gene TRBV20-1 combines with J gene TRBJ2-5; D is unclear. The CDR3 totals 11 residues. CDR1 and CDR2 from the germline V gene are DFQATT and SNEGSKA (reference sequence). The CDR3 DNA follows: TGCAGTCCTAGAAGGGCAGAGACCCAGTACTTC. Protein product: CSPRRAETQYF.

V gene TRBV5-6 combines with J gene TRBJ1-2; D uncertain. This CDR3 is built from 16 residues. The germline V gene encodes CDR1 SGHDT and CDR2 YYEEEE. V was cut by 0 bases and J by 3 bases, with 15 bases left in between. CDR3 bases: TGTGCCAGCAGCTTGGCCGCGGGGTTAACAGACTATGGCTACACCTTC. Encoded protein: CASSLAAGLTDYGYTF.

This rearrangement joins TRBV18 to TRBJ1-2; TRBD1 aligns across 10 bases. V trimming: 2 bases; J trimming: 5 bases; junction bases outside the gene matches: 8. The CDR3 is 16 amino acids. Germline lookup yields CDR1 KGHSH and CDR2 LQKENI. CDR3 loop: CASSPTTGTGDYGYTF. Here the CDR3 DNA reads TGTGCCAGCTCACCAACCACCGGGACAGGGGATTATGGCTACACCTTC.

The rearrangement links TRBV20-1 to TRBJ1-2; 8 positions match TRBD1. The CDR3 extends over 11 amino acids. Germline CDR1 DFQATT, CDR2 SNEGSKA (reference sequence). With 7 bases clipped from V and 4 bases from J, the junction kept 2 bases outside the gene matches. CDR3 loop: CSGTGTYGYTF. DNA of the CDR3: TGCAGTGGGACAGGGACCTATGGCTACACCTTC.

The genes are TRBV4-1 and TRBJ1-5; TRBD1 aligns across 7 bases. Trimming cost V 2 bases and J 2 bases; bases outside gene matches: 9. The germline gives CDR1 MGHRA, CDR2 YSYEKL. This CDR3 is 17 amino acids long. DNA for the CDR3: TGCGCCAGCAGCCAATCGGGACAGACGATCGGCAATCAGCCCCAGCATTTT. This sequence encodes CASSQSGQTIGNQPQHF.

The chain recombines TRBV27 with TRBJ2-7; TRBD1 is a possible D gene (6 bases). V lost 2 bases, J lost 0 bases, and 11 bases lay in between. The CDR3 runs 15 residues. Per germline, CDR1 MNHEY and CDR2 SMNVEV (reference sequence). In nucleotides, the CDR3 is TGTGCCAGCAGTTTAACAGGGATGAACTCCTACGAGCAGTACTTC. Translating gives CASSLTGMNSYEQYF.

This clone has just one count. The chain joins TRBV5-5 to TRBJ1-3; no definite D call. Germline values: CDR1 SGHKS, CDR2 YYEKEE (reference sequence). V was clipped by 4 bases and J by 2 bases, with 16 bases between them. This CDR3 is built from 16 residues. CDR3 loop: CASSALAGKAGNTIYF. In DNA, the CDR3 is TGTGCCAGCAGCGCGTTGGCGGGGAAAGCTGGAAACACCATATATTTT.

In DNA, the CDR3 is TGTGCCAGCAGTCGGGGGGGGCCGAGGGCCAACGTCCTGACTTTC. The encoded protein is CASSRGGPRANVLTF. The chain combines TRBV6-5 with TRBJ2-6, with 8 bases identical to TRBD2. V dropped 5 bases and J dropped 5; count of bases not matched to a gene: 5. From germline, CDR1 is MNHEY and CDR2 SVGAGI. This CDR3 region has 15 residues.

CDR3 nucleotides: TGCGCCAGCAGCTTGGATCCAGGAAACTATGGCTACACCTTC. Protein: CASSLDPGNYGYTF. The chain couples TRBV5-1 to TRBJ1-2; D call uncertain. This CDR3 is built from 14 residues. CDR1 and CDR2 (germline): SGHRS, YFSETQ. The V end was cut by 0 bases, the J end by 2 bases, with 8 bases between.

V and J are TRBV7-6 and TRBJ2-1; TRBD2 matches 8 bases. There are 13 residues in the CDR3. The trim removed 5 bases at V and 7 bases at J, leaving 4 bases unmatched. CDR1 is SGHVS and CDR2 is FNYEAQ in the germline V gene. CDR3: CASSARLANEQFF. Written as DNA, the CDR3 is TGTGCCAGCAGCGCCAGACTAGCGAATGAGCAGTTCTTC.

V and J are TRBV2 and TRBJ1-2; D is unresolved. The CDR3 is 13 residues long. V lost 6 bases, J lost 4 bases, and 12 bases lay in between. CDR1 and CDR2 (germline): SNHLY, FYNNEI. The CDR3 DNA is TGTGCCAGCAGAGGTGAGGCCGTCTATGGCTACACCTTC. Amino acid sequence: CASRGEAVYGYTF.

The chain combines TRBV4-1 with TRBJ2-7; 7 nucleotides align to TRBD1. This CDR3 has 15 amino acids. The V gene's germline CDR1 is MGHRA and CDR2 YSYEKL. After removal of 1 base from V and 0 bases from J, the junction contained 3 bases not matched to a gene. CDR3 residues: CASSQVGDSSYEQYF. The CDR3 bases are TGCGCCAGCAGCCAAGTTGGGGACAGCTCCTACGAGCAGTACTTC.

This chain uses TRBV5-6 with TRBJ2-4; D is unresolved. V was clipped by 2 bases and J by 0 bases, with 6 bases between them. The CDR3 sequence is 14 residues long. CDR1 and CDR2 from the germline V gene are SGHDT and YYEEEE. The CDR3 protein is CASSFGLAKNIQYF. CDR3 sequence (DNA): TGTGCCAGCAGCTTCGGGTTAGCCAAAAACATTCAGTACTTC.

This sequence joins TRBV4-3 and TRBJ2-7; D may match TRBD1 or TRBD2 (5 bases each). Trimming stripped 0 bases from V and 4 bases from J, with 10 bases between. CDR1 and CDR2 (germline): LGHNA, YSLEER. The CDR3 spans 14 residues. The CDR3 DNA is TGCGCCAGCAGCCAAGATTGGGGGAAGTACGAGCAGTACTTC. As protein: CASSQDWGKYEQYF.

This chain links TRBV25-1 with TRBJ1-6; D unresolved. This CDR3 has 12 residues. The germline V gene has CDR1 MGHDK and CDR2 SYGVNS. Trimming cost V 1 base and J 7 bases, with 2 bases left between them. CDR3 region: CASSELNSPLHF. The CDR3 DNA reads TGTGCCAGCAGTGAATTGAATTCACCCCTCCACTTT. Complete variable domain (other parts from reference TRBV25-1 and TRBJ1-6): EADIYQTPRYLVIGTGKKITLECSQTMGHDKMYWYQQDPGMELHLIHYSYGVNSTEKGDLSSESTVSRIRTEHFPLTLESARPSHTSQYLCASSELNSPLHFGNGTRLTVT.

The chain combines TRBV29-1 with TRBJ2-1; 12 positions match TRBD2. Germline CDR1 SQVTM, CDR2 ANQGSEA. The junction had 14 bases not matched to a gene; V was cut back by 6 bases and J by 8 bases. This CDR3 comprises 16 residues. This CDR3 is CSVYTASGGAFHEQFF. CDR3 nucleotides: TGCAGCGTCTACACGGCTAGCGGGGGGGCCTTCCATGAGCAGTTCTTC.

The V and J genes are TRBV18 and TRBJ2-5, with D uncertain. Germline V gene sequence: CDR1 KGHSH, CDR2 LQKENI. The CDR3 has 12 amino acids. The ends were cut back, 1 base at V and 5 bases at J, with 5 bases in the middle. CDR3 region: CASSPRVETQYF. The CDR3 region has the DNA TGTGCCAGCTCACCACGAGTGGAGACCCAGTACTTC. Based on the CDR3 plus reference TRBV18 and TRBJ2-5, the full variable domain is NAGVMQNPRHLVRRRGQEARLRCSPMKGHSHVYWYRQLPEEGLKFMVYLQKENIIDESGMPKERFSAEFPKEGPSILRIQQVVRGDSAAYFCASSPRVETQYFGPGTRLLVL.

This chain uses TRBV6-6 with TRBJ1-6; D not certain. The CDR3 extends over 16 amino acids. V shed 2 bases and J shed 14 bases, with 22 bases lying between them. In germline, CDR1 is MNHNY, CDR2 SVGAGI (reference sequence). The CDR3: CASSYPPASGPFTLHF. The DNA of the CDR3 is TGTGCCAGCAGTTACCCTCCCGCGTCAGGCCCTTTCACCCTCCACTTT.

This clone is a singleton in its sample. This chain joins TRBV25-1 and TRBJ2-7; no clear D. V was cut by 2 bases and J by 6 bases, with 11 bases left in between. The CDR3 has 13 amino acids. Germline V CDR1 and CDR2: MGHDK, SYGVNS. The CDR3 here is CASSERRASEQYF. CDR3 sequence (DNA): TGTGCCAGCAGTGAACGAAGGGCTTCCGAGCAGTACTTC.

This chain's CDR3 is CASSQSGQGDGYTF. Written as DNA, the CDR3 is TGCGCCAGCAGTCAATCGGGGCAGGGCGATGGCTACACCTTC. This rearrangement joins TRBV23-1 to TRBJ1-2; D is possibly TRBD1 (5 bases). TRBV23-1 is annotated as an ORF whose role is uncertain. V shed 0 bases and J shed 6 bases, with 11 bases lying between them. The CDR3 sequence is 14 residues long.

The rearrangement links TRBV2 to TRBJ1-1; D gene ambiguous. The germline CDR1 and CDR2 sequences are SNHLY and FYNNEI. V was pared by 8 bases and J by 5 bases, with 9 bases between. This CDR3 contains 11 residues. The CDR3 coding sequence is TGTGCCAGCGGTGGGGAGACTGAAGCTTTCTTT. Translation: CASGGETEAFF.

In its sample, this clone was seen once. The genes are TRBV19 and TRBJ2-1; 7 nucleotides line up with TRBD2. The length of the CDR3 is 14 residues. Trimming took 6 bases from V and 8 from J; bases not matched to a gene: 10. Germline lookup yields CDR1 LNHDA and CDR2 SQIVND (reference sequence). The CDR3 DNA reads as TGTGCCAGTAGCGGAAGACTAGCTTTGGATGAGCAGTTCTTC. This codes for CASSGRLALDEQFF. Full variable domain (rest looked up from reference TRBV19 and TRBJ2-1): DGGITQSPKYLFRKEGQNVTLSCEQNLNHDAMYWYRQDPGQGLRLIYYSQIVNDFQKGDIAEGYSVSREKKESFPLTVTSAQKNPTAFYLCASSGRLALDEQFFGPGTRLTVL.

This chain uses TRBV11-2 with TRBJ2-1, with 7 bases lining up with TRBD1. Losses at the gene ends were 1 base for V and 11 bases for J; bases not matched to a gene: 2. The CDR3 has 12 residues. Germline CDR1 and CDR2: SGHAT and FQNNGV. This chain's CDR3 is CASSLAGGKQFF. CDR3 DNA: TGTGCCAGCAGCTTAGCAGGGGGAAAGCAGTTCTTC. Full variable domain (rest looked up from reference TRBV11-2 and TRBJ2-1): EAGVAQSPRYKIIEKRQSVAFWCNPISGHATLYWYQQILGQGPKLLIQFQNNGVVDDSQLPKDRFSAERLKGVDSTLKIQPAKLEDSAVYLCASSLAGGKQFFGPGTRLTVL.

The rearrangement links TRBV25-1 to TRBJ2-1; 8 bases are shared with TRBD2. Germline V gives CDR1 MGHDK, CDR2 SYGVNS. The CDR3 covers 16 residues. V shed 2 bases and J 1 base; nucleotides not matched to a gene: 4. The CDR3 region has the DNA TGTGCCAGCAGTGAACCGGGCGGGGGGTCCTACAATGAGCAGTTCTTC. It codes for CASSEPGGGSYNEQFF.

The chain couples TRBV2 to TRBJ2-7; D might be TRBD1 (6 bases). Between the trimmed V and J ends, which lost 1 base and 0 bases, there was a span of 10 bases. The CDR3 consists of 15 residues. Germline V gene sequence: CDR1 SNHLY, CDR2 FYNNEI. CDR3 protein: CASSEGTASSYEQYF. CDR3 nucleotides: TGTGCCAGCAGTGAAGGGACAGCAAGCTCCTACGAGCAGTACTTC.

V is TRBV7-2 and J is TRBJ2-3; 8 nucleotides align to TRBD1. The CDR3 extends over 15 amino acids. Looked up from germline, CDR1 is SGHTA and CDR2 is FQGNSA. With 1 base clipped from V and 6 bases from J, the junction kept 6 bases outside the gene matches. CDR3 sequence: CASSLGDRPWDTQYF. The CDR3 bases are TGTGCCAGCAGCTTAGGGGACAGGCCTTGGGATACGCAGTATTTT.

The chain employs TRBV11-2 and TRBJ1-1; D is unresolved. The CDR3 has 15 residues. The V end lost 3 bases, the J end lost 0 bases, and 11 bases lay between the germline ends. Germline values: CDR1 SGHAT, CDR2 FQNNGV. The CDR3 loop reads CASSFYGNMNTEAFF. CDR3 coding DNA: TGTGCCAGCAGCTTTTACGGGAACATGAACACTGAAGCTTTCTTT.

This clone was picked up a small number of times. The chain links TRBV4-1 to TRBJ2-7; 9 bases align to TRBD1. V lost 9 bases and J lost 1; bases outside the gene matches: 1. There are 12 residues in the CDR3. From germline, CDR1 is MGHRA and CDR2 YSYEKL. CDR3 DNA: TGCGCCAGTGGGACAGGGTCCTACGAGCAGTACTTC. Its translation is CASGTGSYEQYF.

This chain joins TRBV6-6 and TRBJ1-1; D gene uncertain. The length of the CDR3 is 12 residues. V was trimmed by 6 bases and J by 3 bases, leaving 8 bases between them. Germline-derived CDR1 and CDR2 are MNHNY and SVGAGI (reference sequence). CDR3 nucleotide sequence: TGTGCCAGCAGCCGTCTAGACACTGAAGCTTTCTTT. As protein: CASSRLDTEAFF.

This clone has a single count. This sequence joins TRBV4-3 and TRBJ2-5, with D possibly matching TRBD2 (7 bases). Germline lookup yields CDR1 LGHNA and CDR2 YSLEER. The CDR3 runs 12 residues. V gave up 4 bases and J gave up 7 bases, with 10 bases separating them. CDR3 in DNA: TGCGCCAGCAGCCGGGGAGGGGGGACCCAGTACTTC. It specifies CASSRGGGTQYF.